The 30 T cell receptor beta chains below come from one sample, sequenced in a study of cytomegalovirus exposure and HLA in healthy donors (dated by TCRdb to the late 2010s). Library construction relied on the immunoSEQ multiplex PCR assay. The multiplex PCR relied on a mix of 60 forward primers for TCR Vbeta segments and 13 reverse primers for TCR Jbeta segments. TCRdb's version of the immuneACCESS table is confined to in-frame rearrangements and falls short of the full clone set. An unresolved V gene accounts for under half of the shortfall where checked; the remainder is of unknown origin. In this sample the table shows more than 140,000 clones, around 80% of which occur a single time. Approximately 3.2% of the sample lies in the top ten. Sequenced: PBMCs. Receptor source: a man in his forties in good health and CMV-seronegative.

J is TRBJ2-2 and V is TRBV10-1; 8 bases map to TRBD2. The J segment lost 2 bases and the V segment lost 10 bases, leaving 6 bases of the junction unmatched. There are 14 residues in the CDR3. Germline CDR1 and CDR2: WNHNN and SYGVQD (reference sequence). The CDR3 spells CATRTSSNTGELFF. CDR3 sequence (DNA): TGCGCCACCAGGACTAGCTCAAACACCGGGGAGCTGTTTTTT.

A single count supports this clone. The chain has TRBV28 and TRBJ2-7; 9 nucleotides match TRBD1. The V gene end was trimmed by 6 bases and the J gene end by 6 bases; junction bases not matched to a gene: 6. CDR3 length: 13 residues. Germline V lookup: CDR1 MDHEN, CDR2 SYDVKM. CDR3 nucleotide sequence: TGTGCCAGCAGCCCAACAGGGGGCTGCGAGCAGTACTTC. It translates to CASSPTGGCEQYF.

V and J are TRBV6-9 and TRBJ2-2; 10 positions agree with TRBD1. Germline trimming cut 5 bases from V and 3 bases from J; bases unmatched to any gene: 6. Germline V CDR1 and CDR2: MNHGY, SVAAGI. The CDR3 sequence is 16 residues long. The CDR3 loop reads CASSLPGQGDTGELFF. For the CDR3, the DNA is TGTGCCAGCAGTCTACCCGGACAGGGGGACACCGGGGAGCTGTTTTTT.

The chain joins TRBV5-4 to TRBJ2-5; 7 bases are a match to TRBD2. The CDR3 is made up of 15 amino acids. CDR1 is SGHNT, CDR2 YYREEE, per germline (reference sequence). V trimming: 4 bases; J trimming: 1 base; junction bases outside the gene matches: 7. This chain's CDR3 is CASSPGGRAQETQYF. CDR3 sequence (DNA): TGTGCCAGCAGCCCGGGTGGGAGGGCCCAAGAGACCCAGTACTTC. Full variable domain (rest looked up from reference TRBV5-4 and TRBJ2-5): ETGVTQSPTHLIKTRGQQVTLRCSSQSGHNTVSWYQQALGQGPQFIFQYYREEENGRGNFPPRFSGLQFPNYSSELNVNALELDDSALYLCASSPGGRAQETQYFGPGTRLLVL.

The CDR3 spells CASSLGGPEETQYF. For the CDR3, the DNA is TGTGCCAGCAGCTTAGGGGGGCCAGAAGAGACCCAGTACTTC. V gene TRBV11-3 combines with J gene TRBJ2-5, with D maybe TRBD1 (6 bases). The germline gives CDR1 SGHNT, CDR2 YENEEA. V dropped 1 base and J dropped 3 bases, with 9 bases sitting between them. The CDR3 is 14 residues long.

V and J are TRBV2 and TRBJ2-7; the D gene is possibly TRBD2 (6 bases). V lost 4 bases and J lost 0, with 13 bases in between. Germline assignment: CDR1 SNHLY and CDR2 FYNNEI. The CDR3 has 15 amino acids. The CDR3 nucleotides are TGTGCCAGCAGTGCCAGCGGAGGGGACTCCTACGAGCAGTACTTC. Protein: CASSASGGDSYEQYF.

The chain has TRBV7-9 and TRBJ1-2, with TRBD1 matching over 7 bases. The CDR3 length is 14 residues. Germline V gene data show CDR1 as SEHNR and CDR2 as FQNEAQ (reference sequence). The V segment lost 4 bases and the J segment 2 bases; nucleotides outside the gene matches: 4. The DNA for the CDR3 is TGTGCCAGCAGCTCGGGACAGATAAACTATGGCTACACCTTC. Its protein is CASSSGQINYGYTF.

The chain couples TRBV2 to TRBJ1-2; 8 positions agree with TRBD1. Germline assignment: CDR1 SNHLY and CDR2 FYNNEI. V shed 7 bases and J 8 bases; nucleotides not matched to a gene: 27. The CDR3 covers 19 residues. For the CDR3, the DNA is TGTGCCAGCAAAGTACGAGAAAGTGGGACAGGCCCTCTTGTGGGGGGCTACACCTTC. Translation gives CASKVRESGTGPLVGGYTF.

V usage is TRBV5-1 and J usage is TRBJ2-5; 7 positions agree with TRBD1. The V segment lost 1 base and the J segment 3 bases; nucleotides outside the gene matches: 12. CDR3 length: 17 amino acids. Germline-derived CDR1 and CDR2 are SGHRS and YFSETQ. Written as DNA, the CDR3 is TGCGCCAGCAGCTTGTGGGCAGGGGGTTACCTGGAAGAGACCCAGTACTTC. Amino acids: CASSLWAGGYLEETQYF.

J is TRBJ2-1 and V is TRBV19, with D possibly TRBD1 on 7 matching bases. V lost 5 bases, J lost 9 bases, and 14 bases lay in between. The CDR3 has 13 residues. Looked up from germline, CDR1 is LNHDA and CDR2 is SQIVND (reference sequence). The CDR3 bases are TGTGCCAGTAGTGGCAGGGGGGCAAGTGAGCAGTTCTTC. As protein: CASSGRGASEQFF.

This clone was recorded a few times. The CDR3 protein is CASTGDGLNTEAFF. The DNA for the CDR3 is TGTGCCAGCACGGGGGACGGGCTGAACACTGAAGCTTTCTTT. The V gene is TRBV28, the J gene TRBJ1-1; possibly TRBD1 for D (5 bases). V was pared by 7 bases and J by 0 bases, with 12 bases between. CDR3 size: 14 residues. Germline CDR1 MDHEN, CDR2 SYDVKM.

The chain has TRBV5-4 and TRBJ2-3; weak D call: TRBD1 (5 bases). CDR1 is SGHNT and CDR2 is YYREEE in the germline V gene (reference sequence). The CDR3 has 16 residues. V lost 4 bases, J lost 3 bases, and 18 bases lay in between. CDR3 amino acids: CASSPRTGPGTDTQYF. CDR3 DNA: TGTGCCAGCAGCCCTCGGACCGGTCCAGGGACAGATACGCAGTATTTT.

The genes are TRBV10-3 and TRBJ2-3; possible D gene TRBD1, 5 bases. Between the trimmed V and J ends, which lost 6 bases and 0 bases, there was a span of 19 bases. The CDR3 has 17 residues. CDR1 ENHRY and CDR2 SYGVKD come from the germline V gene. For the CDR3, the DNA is TGTGCCATCAGAGAAGGGCTGAGGACAACTAGCACAGATACGCAGTATTTT. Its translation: CAIREGLRTTSTDTQYF.

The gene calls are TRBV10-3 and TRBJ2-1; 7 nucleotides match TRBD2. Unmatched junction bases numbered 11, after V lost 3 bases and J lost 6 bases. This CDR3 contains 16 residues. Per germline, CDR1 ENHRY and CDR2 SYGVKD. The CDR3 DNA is TGTGCCATCAGTGATGCCGGGACTAACGGTCCCAATGAGCAGTTCTTC. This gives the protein CAISDAGTNGPNEQFF.

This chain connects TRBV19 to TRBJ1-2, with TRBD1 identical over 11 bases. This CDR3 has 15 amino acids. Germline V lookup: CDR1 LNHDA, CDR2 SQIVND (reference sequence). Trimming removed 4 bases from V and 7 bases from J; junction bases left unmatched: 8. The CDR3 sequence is CASSTSGQGAVGYTF. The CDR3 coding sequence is TGTGCCAGTAGTACCTCCGGACAGGGGGCAGTTGGCTACACCTTC.

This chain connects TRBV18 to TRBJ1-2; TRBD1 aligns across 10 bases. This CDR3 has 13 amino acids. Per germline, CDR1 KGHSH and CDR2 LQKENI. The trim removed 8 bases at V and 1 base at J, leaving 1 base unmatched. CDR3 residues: CASGQGDNYGYTF. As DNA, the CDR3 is TGTGCCAGCGGACAGGGGGATAACTATGGCTACACCTTC.

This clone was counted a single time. Here the CDR3 DNA reads TGTGCCAGCGTCGACCCCGGGACAGAGGACCAGCCCCAGCATTTT. It codes for CASVDPGTEDQPQHF. V is TRBV6-1 and J is TRBJ1-5; 7 bases agree with TRBD1. CDR1 and CDR2 from the germline V gene are MNHNS and SASEGT. The CDR3 runs to 15 residues. Trimming took 8 bases from V and 7 from J; bases not matched to a gene: 14.

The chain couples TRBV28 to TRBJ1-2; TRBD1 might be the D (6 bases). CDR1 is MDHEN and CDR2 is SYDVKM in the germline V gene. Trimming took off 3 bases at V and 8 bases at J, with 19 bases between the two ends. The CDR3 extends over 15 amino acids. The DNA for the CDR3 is TGTGCCAGCAGTTTTAGGACAGCGCCCCTCGGAGGCTACACCTTC. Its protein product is CASSFRTAPLGGYTF.

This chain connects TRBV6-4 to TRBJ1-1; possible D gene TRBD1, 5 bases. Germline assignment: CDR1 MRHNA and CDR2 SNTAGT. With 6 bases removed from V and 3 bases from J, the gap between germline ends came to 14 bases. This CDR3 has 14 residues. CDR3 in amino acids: CASRGIPGDTEAFF. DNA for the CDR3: TGTGCCAGCAGAGGGATACCGGGGGACACTGAAGCTTTCTTT.

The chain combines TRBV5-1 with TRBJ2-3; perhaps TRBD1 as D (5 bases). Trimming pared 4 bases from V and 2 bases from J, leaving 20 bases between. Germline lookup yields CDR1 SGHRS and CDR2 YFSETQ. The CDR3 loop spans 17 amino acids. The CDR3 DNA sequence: TGCGCCAGCAGCCTCAAACAGGCGATGTACTCCACAGATACGCAGTATTTT. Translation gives CASSLKQAMYSTDTQYF.

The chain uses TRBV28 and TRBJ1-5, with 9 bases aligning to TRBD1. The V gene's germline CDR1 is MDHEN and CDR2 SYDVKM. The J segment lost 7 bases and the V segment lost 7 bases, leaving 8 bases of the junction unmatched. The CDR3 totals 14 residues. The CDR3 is CASTTGQGGQPQHF. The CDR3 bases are TGTGCCAGCACTACGGGACAGGGAGGGCAGCCCCAGCATTTT.

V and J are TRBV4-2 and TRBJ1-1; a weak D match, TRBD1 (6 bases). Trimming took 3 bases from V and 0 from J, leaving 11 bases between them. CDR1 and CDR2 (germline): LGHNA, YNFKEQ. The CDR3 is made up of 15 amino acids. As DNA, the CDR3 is TGTGCCAGCAGCCAGACAGGCGGATTGAACACTGAAGCTTTCTTT. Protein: CASSQTGGLNTEAFF.

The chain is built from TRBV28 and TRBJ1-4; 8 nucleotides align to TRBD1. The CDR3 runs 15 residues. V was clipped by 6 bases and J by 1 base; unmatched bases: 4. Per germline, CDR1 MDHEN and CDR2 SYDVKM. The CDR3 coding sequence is TGTGCCAGCAGAACAGGGGGGAGAACTAATGAAAAACTGTTTTTT. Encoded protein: CASRTGGRTNEKLFF.

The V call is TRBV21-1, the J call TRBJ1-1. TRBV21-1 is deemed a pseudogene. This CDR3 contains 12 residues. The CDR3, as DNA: TGTGCCAGCAGCCCCCGGGACACTGAAGCTTTCTTT. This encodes CASSPRDTEAFF.

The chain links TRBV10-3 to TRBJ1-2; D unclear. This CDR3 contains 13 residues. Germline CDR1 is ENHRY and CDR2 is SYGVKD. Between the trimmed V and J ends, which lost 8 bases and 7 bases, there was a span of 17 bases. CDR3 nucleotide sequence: TGTGCCATCTCCGTTAGTCTCCAAGCTGGCTACACCTTC. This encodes CAISVSLQAGYTF.

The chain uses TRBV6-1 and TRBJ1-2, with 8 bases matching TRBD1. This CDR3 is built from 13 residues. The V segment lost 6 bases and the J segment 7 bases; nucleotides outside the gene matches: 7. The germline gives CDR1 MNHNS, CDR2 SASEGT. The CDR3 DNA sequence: TGTGCCAGCAGAACCGACAGGGGAGGTGGCTACACCTTC. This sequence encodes CASRTDRGGGYTF.

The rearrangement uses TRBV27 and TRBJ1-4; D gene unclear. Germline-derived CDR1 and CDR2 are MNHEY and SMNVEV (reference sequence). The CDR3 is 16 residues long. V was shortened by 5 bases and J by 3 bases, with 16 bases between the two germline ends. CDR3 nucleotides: TGTGCCAGCAGTCCCGTATTTGCGGTGGCTAATGAAAAACTGTTTTTT. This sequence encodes CASSPVFAVANEKLFF.

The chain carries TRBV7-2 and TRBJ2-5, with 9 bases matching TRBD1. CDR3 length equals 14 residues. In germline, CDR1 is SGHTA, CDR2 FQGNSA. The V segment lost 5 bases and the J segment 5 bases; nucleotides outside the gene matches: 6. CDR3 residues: CASSKDRGGETQYF. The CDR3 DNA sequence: TGTGCCAGCAGCAAAGACAGGGGGGGGGAGACCCAGTACTTC.

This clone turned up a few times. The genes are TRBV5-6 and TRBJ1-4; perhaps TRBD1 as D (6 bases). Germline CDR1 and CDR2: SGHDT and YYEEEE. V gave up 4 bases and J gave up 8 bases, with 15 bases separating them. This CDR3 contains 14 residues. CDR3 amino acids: CASSQGQSGEKLFF. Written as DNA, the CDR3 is TGTGCCAGCAGCCAAGGACAGTCGGGAGAAAAACTGTTTTTT.

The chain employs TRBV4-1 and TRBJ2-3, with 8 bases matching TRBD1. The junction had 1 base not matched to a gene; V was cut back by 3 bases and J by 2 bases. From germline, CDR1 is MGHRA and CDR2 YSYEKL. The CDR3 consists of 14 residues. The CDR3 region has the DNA TGCGCCAGCAGCCAGGGACAGGTCACAGATACGCAGTATTTT. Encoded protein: CASSQGQVTDTQYF.